This TCR beta chain came from a study of blood T cell repertoires in COVID-19. Study summary: The samples span acute and convalescent COVID-19 from the United States, Italy and Spain. PBMCs, B-cell-depleted T cells, or T cells provided the cDNA or gDNA that made up the material.

This clone was found a few times. The protocol was immunoSEQ multiplex PCR, while the TCRdb copy is restricted to in-frame clones and leaves out a portion. Among about 60,000 clones listed, 78% were seen once. Germline assignment: CDR1 LGHDT and CDR2 YNNKEL (reference sequence). V lost 4 bases, J lost 6 bases, and 9 bases lay in between. The CDR3 spans 12 residues. The sample was peripheral blood. The chain links TRBV3-1 (or the pseudogene TRBV3-2) to TRBJ2-5; no clear D. The sequence came from a human donor in a cohort sampled during active COVID-19. The CDR3 coding sequence is TGTGCCAGCAGCCCCCACCAGAAGACCCAGTACTTC. Protein: CASSPHQKTQYF.